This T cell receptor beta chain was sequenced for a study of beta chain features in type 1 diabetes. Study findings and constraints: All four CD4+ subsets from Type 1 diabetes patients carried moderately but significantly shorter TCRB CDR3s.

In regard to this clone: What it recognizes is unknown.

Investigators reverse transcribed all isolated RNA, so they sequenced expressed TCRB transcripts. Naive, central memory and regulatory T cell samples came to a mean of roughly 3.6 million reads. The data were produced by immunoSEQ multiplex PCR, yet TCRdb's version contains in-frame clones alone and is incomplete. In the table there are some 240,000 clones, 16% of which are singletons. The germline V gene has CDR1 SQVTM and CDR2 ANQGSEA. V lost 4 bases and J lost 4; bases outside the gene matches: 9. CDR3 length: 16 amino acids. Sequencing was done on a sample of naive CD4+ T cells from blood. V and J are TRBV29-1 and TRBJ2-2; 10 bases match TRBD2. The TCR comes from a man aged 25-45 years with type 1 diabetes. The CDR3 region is CSVVVSLAGATGELFF. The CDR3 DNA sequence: TGCAGCGTTGTAGTTAGTCTAGCGGGAGCCACCGGGGAGCTGTTTTTT.